This TCR beta chain was observed in a study of CD8+CD57+ T cells in acquired aplastic anemia. Study summary: Across the sorted CD4+ and CD8+ cells, DNA amounts averaged approximately 3 ug.

Genomic DNA acted as the template from which TCR beta VDJ combination and CDR3 sequence profiling were carried out. TCRdb recomputed calls from the reads with MiXCR, one row per CDR3 protein. The top ten hold roughly 3.5% of the sample, which has about 150,000 distinct CDR3 sequences, less than 60% seen once. This CDR3 is 15 amino acids long. After removal of 3 bases from V and 0 bases from J, the junction contained 5 bases not matched to a gene. Germline V gene data show CDR1 as DFQATT and CDR2 as SNEGSKA (reference sequence). This clonotype was counted ten times or more. Patients chosen for sequencing had shown CD8+CD57+ cell expansion by flow cytometry. Each of the patients presented with severe acquired aplastic anemia. Prior therapy had not been administered to any patient at the time of blood sampling.

The specimen was sorted CD4+, CD8+, or CD8+CD57+ T cells (not recorded which) from PBMCs. The clonotype comes from a human donor with aplastic anemia. This chain connects TRBV20-1 to TRBJ1-5; 7 bases are a match to TRBD1. CDR3 region: CSASTGTASNQPQHF. The CDR3 DNA is TGCAGTGCTAGCACGGGGACAGCTAGCAATCAGCCCCAGCATTTT.